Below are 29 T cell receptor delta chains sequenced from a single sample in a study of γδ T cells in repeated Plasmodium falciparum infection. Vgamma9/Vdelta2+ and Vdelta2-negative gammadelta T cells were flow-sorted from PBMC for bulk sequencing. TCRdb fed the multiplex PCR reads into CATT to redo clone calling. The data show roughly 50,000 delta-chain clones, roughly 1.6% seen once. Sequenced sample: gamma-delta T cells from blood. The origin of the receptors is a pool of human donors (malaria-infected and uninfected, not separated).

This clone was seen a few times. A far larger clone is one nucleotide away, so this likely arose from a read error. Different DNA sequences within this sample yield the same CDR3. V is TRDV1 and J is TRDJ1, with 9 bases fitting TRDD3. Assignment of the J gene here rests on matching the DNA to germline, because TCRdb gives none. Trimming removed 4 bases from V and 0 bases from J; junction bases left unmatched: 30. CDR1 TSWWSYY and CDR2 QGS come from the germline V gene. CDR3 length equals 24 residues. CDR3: CALGARNVIPEPGDTSGYTDKLIF. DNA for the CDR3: TGTGCTCTTGGGGCCCGGAACGTAATTCCTGAGCCGGGGGATACTAGTGGGTACACCGATAAACTCATCTTT.

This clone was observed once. CDR3 sequence (DNA): TGTGCTCTTGGGGCGCCTTATGATCCGACTCTTAAATCCACCGATAAACTCATCTTT. The encoded protein is CALGAPYDPTLKSTDKLIF. The V gene is TRDV1, the J gene TRDJ1; D unresolved. The J gene, absent from TCRdb, was called here by matching the DNA to germline. CDR1 TSWWSYY and CDR2 QGS come from the germline V gene. V lost 4 bases and J lost 1, with 25 bases in between. The CDR3 is 19 residues long.

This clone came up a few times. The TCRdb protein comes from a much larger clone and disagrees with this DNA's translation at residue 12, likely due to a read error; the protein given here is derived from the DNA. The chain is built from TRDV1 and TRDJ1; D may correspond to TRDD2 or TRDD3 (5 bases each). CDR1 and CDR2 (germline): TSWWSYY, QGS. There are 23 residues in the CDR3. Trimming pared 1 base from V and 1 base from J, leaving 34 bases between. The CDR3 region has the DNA TGTGCTCTTGGGGAACCAGGACCTACGAAGGGGGCCTGTAGGTTCCCCTCCACCGATAAACTCATCTTT. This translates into CALGEPGPTKGACRFPSTDKLIF.

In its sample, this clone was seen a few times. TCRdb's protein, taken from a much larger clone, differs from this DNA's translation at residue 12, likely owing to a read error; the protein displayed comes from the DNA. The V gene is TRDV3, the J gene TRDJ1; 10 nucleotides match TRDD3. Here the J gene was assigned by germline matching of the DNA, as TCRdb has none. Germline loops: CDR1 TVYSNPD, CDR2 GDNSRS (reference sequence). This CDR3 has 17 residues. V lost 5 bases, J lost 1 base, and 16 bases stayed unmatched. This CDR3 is CAIDLRFWGIATDKLIF. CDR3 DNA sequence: TGTGCCATAGACCTACGGTTCTGGGGGATAGCCACCGATAAACTCATCTTT.

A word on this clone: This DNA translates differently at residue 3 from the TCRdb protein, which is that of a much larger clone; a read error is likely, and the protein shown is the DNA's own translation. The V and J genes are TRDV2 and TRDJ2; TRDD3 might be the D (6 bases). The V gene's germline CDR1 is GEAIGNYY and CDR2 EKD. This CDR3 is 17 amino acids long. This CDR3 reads CAYDTVLGTNLTAQLFF. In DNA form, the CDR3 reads TGTGCCTATGACACCGTACTGGGAACGAACCTGACAGCACAACTCTTCTTT.

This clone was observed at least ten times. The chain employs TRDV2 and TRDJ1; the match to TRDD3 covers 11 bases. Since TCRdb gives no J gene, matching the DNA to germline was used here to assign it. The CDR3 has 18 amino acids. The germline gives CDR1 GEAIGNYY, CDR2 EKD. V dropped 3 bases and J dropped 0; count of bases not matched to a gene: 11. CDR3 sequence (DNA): TGTGCCTGTGACCCCCTGGGGGATACCGGTCGGTACACCGATAAACTCATCTTT. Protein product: CACDPLGDTGRYTDKLIF.

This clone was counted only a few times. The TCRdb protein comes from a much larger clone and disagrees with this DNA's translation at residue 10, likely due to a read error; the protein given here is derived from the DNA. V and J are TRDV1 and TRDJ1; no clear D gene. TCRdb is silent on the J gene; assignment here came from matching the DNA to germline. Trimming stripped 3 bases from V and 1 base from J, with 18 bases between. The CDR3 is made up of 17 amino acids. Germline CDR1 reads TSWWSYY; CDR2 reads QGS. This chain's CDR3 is CALGDPPLGDSTDKLIF. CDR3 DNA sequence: TGTGCTCTTGGGGACCCCCCATTAGGCGATAGCACCGATAAACTCATCTTT.

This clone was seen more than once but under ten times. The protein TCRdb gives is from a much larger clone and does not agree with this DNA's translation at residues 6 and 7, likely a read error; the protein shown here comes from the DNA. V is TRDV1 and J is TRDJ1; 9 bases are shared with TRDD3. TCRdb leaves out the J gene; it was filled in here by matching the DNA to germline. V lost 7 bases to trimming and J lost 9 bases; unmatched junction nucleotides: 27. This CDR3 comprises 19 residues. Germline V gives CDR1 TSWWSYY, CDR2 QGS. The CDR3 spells CALVPATSEGIREIRELIF. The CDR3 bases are TGTGCTCTTGTCCCGGCCACCTCAGAGGGGATACGCGAGATCCGGGAACTCATCTTT.

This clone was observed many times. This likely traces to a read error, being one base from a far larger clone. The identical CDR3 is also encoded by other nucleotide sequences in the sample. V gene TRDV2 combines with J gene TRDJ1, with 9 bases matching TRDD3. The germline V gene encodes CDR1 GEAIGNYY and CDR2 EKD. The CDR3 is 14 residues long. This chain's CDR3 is CACDPGGYTDKLIF. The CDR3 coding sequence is TGCGCCTGTGACCCTGGGGGATACACCGATAAACTCATCTTT.

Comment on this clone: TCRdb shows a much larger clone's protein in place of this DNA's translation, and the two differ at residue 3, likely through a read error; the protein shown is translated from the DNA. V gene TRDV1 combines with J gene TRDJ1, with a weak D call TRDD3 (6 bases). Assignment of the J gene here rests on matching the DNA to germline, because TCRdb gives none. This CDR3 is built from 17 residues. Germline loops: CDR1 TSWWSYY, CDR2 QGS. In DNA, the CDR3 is TGTGCTCCTGGGACTTCTACAAACTGGGAGAACACCGATAAACTCATCTTT. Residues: CAPGTSTNWENTDKLIF.

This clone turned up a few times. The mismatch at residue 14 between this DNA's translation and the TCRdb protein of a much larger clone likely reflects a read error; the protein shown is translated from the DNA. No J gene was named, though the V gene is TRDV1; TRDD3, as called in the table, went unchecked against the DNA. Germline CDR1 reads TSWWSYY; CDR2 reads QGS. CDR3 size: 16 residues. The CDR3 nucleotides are TGTGCTCTTGTAGTAACTGGGGCCGGGAGCACCGATAAACCCATCTTT. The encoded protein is CALVVTGAGSTDKPIF.

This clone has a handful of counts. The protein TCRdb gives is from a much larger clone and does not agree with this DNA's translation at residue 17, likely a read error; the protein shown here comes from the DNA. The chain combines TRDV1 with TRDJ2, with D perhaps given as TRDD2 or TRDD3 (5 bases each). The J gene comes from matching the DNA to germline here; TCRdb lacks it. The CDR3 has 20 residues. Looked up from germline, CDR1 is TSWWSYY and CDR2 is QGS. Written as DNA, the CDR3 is TGTGCTCTTGGGGAACCTCTCCTAAGTGGGATTTACGATGAGACAGCACGACTCTTCTTT. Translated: CALGEPLLSGIYDETARLFF.

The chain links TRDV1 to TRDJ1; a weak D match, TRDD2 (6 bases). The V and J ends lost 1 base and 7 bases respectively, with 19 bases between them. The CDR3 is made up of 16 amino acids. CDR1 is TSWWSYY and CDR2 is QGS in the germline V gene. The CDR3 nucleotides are TGTGCTCTTGGGGAACCTAGAAGGCTCCTACCTTCTAAACTCATCTTT. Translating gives CALGEPRRLLPSKLIF.

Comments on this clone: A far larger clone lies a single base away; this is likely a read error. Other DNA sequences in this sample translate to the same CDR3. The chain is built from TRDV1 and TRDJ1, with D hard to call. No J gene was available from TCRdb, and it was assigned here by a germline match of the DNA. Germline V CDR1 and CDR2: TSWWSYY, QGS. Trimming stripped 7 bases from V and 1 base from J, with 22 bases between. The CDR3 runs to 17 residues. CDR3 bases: TGTGCTCTTGCTGGTCCTCCGGTCCCTCTGCCCACCGATAAACTCATCTTT. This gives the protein CALAGPPVPLPTDKLIF.

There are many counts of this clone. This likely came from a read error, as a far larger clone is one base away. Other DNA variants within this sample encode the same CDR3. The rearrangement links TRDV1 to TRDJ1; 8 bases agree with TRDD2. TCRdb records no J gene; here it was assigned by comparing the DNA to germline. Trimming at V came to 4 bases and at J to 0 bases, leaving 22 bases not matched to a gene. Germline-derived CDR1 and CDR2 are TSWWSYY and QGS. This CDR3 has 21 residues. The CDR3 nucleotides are TGTGCTCTTGGGGGGCTTCCTACGAGAAATTCCGGGCGTCGTTACACCGATAAACTCATCTTT. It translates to CALGGLPTRNSGRRYTDKLIF.

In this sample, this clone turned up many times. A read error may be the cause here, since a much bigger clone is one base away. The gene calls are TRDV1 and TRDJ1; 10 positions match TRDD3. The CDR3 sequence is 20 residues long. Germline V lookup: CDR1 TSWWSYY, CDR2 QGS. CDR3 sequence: CALGAFRRDWGIPSTGKLIF. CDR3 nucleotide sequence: TGTGCTCTTGGGGCTTTCCGGCGGGACTGGGGGATTCCAAGCACCGGTAAACTCATCTTT.

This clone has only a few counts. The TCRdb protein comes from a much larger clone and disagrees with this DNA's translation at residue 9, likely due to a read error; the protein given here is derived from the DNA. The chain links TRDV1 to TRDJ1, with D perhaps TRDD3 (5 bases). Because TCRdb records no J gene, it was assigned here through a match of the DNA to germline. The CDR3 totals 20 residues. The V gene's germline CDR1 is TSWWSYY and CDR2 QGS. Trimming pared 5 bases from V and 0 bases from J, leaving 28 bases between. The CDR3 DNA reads TGTGCTCTTGGGACCATCTTTGCCGAGGGAGGTTACTGGTACACCGATAAACTCATCTTT. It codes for CALGTIFAEGGYWYTDKLIF.

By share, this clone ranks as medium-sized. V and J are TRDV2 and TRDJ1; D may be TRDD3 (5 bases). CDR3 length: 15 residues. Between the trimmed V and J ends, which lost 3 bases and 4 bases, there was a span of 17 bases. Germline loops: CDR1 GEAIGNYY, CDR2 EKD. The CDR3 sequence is CACDPVGDRRDKLIF. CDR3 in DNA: TGTGCCTGTGACCCAGTCGGGGACCGGCGCGATAAACTCATCTTT.

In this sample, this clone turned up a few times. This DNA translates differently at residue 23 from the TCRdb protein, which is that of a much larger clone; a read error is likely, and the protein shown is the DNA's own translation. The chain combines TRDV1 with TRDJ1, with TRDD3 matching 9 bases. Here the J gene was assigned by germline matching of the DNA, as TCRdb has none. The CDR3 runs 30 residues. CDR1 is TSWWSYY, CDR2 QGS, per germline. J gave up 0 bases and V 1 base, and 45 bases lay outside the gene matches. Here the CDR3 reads CALGEPPSGRTVNWGTPGASRSPYTDKLIF. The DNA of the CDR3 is TGTGCTCTTGGGGAACCTCCTTCCGGTCGGACTGTGAACTGGGGGACACCTGGGGCATCACGGAGTCCGTACACCGATAAACTCATCTTT.

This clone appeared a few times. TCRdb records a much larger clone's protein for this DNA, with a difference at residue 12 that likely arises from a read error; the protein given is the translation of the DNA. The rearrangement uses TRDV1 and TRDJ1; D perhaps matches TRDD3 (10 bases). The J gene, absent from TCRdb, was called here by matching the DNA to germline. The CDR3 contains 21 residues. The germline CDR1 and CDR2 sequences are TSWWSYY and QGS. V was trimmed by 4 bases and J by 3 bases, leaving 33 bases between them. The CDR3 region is CALGAPSYVSLRGDTADKLIF. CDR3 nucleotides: TGTGCTCTTGGGGCCCCTTCCTACGTATCCCTACGGGGGGATACGGCCGATAAACTCATCTTT.

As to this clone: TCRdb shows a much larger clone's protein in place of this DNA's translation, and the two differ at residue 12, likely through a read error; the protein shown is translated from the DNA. The CDR3 protein is CALGELKWGMSATDKLIF. The CDR3 DNA reads as TGTGCTCTTGGGGAACTAAAATGGGGGATGTCCGCCACCGATAAACTCATCTTT. The genes are TRDV1 and TRDJ1; 8 bases fit TRDD3. CDR3 length: 18 amino acids. The ends lost 0 bases at V and 1 base at J; junction bases unmatched: 10. The germline CDR1 and CDR2 sequences are TSWWSYY and QGS.

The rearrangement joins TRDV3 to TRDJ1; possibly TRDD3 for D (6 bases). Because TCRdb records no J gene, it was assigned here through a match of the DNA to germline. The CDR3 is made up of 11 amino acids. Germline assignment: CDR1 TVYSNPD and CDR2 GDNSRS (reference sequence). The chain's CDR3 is CSLGYTDKLIF. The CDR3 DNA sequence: TGTTCCCTGGGGTACACCGATAAACTCATCTTT.

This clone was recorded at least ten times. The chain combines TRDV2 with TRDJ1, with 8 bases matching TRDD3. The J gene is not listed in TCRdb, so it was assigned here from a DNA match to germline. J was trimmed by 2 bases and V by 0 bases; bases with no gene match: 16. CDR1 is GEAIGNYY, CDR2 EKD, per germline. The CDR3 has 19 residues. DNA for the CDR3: TGTGCCTGTGACACCGCGTCTAAGGTCGGGGATACTAAAACCGATAAACTCATCTTT. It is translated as CACDTASKVGDTKTDKLIF.

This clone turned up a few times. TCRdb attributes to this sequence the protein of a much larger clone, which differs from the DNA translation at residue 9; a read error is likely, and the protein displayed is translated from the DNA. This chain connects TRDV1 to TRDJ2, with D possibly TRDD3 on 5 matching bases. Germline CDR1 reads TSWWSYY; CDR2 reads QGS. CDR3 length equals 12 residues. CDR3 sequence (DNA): TGTGCTCTCGCCGCGGGGACAGCAAAACTCTTCTTT. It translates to CALAAGTAKLFF.

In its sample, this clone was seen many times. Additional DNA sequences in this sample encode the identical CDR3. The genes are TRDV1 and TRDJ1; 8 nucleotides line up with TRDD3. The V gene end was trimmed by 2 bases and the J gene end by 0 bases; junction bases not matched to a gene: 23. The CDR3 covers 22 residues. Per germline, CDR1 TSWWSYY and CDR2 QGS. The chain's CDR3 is CALGESHALRIRGIEDTDKLIF. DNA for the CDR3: TGTGCTCTTGGGGAATCTCACGCCCTACGCATTCGGGGGATAGAGGACACCGATAAACTCATCTTT.

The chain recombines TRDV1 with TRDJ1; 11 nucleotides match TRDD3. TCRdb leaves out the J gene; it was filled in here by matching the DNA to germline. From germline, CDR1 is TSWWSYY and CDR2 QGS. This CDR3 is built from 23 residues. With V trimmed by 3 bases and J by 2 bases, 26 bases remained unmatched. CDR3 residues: CALGEGTLRPARWGIRRTDKLIF. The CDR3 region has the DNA TGTGCTCTTGGGGAGGGAACCCTTCGCCCTGCTAGGTGGGGGATACGGCGAACCGATAAACTCATCTTT.

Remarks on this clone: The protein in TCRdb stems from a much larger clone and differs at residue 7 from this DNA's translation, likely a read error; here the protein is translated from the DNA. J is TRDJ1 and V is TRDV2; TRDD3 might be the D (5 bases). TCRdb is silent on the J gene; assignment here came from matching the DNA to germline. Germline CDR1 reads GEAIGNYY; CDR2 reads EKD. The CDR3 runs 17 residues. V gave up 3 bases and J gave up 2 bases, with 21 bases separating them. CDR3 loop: CACDRVPGGYQTDKLIF. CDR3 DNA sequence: TGTGCCTGTGACCGGGTACCGGGGGGGTACCAAACCGATAAACTCATCTTT.

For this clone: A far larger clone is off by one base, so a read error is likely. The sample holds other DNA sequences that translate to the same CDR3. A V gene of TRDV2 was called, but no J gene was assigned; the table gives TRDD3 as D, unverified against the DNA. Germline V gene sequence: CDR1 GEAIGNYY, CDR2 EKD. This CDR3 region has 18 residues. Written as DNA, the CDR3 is TGTGCCTGTGACACATCTACGACCTGGGCCCCGTACACCGATAAGCTCATCTTT. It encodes CACDTSTTWAPYTDKLIF.

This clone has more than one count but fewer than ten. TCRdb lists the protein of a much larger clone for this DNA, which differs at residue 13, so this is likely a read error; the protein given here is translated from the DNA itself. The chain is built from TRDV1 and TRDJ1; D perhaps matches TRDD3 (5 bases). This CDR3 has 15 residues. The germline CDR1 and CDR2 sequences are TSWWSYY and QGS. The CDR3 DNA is TGTGCTCTTGGGGAAGCGGGGGTTAGCACCGATAAACACATCTTT. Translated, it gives CALGEAGVSTDKHIF.